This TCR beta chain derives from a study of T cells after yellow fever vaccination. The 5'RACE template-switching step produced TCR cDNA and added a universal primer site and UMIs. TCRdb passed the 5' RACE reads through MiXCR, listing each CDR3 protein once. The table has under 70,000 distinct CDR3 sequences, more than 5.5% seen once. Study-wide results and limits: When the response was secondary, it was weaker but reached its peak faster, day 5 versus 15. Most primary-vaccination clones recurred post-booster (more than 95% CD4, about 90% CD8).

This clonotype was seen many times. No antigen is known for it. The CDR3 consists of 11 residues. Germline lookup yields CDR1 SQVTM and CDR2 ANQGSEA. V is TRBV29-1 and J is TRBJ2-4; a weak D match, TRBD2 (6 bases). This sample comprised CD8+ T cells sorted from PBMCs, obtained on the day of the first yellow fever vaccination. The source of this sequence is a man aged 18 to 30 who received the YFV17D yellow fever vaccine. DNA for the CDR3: TGCAGTGTTCAGGGAGGATACATTCAGTACTTC. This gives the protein CSVQGGYIQYF.